Below, one T cell receptor (beta chain) is given with its context. This record belongs to a study of T cell responses to AZD1222 COVID-19 vaccine. As for the study in general: Pooling was applied to second doses at about 4 or about 12 weeks.

Sequencing was performed with immunoSEQ multiplex PCR; in TCRdb, only in-frame clones are kept and a portion is missing. Found here are 90,000 to 120,000 clones, around 89% of them singletons; the top ten hold 5.5% to 8.5%. The CDR3 extends over 16 amino acids. V lost 5 bases and J lost 0; bases outside the gene matches: 7. Germline assignment: CDR1 SGHTA and CDR2 FQGNSA. Specimen: peripheral blood, collected on day 0 of AZD1222 vaccination. This clonotype was sampled from an adult in good health. This chain connects TRBV7-2 to TRBJ1-3; 7 nucleotides agree with TRBD1. The CDR3 DNA is TGTGCCAGCAGCCTAACAGGGGAACTCTCTGGAAACACCATATATTTT. Translating it yields CASSLTGELSGNTIYF.